These T cell receptor beta chains were read from a single sample in a study of cytomegalovirus exposure and HLA in healthy donors. Produced via immunoSEQ multiplex PCR; TCRdb's table is partial and in-frame only. This sample has 170,000 or so clones, with around 78% found just once. The sample comprised PBMCs. The receptors were sampled from a woman in her thirties or forties in good health and CMV-seronegative. Each CDR3 is given with its conserved first and last residue. Fields, in order: J gene, D gene, V gene, CDR3 protein, CDR3 DNA. A D gene is named only where the DNA matches it firmly.

>TRBJ2-1|TRBD1|TRBV5-1
CASSWQTGEDEQFF
TGCGCCAGCAGCTGGCAGACAGGGGAAGATGAGCAGTTCTTC
>TRBJ2-1|-|TRBV5-1
CASREGPNNEQLF
TGCGCCAGCAGGGAGGGACCCAACAATGAGCAGCTCTTC
>TRBJ2-7|TRBD1|TRBV9
CASSVSGQRAYEQYF
TGTGCCAGCAGCGTATCGGGACAGCGAGCCTACGAGCAGTACTTC
>TRBJ2-2|TRBD1|TRBV7-8
CASSIKRDSNTGELFF
TGTGCCAGCAGCATAAAACGGGACAGTAACACCGGGGAGCTGTTTTTT
>TRBJ2-3|TRBD2|TRBV12-5
CASGLGLAGGPDTQYF
TGTGCTAGTGGTTTGGGCCTAGCGGGGGGGCCAGATACGCAGTATTTT
>TRBJ2-7|-|TRBV5-1
CASSNTYEQYF
TGCGCCAGCAGCAATACCTACGAGCAGTACTTC
>TRBJ2-3|TRBD2|TRBV5-5
CASRGTSGGGPKRTDTQYF
TGTGCCAGCAGAGGGACTAGCGGGGGGGGACCCAAACGCACAGATACGCAGTATTTT
>TRBJ2-3|TRBD2|TRBV7-9
CASSRLAGGAQPYF
TGTGCCAGCAGCCGACTAGCGGGGGGAGCTCAGCCGTATTTT
>TRBJ1-1|TRBD1|TRBV19
CASSIQGQAMNTEAFF
TGTGCCAGTAGTATACAAGGACAGGCCATGAACACTGAAGCTTTCTTT
>TRBJ2-1|TRBD2|TRBV6-5
CASSTGGVNEQFF
TGTGCCAGCAGTACGGGGGGGGTAAATGAGCAGTTCTTC
>TRBJ2-1|TRBD2|TRBV7-3
CASSPTGGHNEQFF
TGTGCCAGCAGCCCGACGGGGGGGCACAATGAGCAGTTCTTC
>TRBJ1-1|-|TRBV18
CASSPEGRGWNTEAFF
TGTGCCAGCTCACCCGAGGGTAGAGGCTGGAACACTGAAGCTTTCTTT
>TRBJ2-1|-|TRBV14
CASSHYRNPYNEQFF
TGTGCCAGCAGCCATTACAGAAATCCTTACAATGAGCAGTTCTTC